This section outlines one TCR beta chain sequence together with its context. This entry belongs to a study of Tregs in tolerant kidney transplant recipients. TCRdb keeps only in-frame clones here, not all; method: immunoSEQ multiplex PCR. The sample includes more than 75,000 clones, approximately 93% seen only once; the top ten take 0.46%. The CDR3 spans 17 residues. The germline gives CDR1 SGHRS, CDR2 YFSETQ. The J segment lost 2 bases and the V segment lost 4 bases, leaving 15 bases of the junction unmatched. Thawed PBMCs were FACS-sorted into unstimulated CD4+CD25+CD127- regulatory T cells, CD4+CD25- non-regulatory cells, CD4 and CD8 cells.

This TCR was sampled from a human donor who received a combined kidney and bone marrow transplant. The source was CD4+ T cells from blood, collected before the transplant. The rearrangement joins TRBV5-1 to TRBJ2-7, with 7 bases that match TRBD2. CDR3 DNA: TGCGCCAGCAGCATGGATGCCGGGGGAGGGGCGACCTACGAGCAGTACTTC. This sequence encodes CASSMDAGGGATYEQYF.